The clone carrying this T cell receptor beta chain was counted between two and nine times. Its specificity is not known. The source of the sample is a study of OX40 agonist ivuxolimab in advanced cancers. The length of the CDR3 is 13 residues. Looked up from germline, CDR1 is MDHEN and CDR2 is SYDVKM. J gave up 5 bases and V 6 bases, and 6 bases lay outside the gene matches. Using immunoSEQ multiplex PCR, the repertoire was profiled, and TCRdb retains in-frame clones only, with some absent. The sample shows about 68,000 clones, approximately 82% of them seen only once. Study-wide results and limits: At 0.1-3.0 mg/kg, partial responders had clonal expansion among the lowest observed. CD4+ and CD8+ T cells in blood underwent clonal expansion by week 6 at 0.1 to 3.0 mg/kg. Expanded clones were, on average, more numerous in CD8+ T cells than in CD4+.

The J gene is TRBJ1-2, the V gene TRBV28; 7 nucleotides line up with TRBD1. Sequenced material: CD4+ or CD8+ T cells sorted from blood, taken in a trial of the OX40 agonist ivuxolimab. This clonotype was sampled from an adult with an advanced solid tumor such as melanoma, head and neck, liver or kidney cancer. CDR3 nucleotide sequence: TGTGCCAGCAGCTCCCCGACAGGGTATGGCTACACCTTC. This encodes CASSSPTGYGYTF.